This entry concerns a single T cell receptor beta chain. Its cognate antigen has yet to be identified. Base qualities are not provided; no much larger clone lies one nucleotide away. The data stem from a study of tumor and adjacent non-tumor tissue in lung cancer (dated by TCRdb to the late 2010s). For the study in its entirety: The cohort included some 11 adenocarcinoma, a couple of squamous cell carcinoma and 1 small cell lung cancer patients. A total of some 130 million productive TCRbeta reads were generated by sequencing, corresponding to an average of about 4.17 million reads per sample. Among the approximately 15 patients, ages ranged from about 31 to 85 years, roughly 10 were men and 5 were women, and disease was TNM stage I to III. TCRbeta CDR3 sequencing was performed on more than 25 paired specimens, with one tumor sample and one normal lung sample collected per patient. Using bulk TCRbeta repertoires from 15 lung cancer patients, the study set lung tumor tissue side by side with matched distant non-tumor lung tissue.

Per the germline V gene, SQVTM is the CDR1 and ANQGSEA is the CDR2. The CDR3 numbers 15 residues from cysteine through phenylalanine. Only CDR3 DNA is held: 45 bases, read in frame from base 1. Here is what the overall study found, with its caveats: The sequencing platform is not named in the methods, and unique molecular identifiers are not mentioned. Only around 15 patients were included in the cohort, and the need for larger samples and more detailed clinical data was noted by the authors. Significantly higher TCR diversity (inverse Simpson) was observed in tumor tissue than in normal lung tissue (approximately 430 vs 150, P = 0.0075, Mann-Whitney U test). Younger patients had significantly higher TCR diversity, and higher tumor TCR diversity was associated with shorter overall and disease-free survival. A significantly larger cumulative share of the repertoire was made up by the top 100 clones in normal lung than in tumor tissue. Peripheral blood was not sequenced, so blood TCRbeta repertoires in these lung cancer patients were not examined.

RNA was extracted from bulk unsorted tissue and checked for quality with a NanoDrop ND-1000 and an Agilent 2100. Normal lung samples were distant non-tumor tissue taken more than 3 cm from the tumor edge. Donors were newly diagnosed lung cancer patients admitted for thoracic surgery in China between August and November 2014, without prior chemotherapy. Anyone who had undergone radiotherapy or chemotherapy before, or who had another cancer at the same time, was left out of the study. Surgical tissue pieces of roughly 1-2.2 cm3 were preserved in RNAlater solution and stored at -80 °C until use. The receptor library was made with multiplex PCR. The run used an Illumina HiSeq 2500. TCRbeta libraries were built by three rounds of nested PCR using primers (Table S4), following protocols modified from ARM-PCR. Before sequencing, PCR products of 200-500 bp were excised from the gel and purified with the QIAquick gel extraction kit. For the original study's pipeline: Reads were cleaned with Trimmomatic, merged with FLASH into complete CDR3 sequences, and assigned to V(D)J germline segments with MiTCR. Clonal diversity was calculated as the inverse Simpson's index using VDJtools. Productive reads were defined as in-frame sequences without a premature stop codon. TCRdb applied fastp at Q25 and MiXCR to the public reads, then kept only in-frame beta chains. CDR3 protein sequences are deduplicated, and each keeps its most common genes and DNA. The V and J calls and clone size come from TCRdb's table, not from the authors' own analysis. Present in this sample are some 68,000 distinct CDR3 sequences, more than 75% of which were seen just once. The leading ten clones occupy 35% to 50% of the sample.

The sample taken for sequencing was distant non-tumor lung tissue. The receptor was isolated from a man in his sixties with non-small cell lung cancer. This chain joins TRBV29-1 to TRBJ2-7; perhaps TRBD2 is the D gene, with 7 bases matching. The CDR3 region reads CGATRGGHGSREQYF. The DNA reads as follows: TGCGGCGCAACAAGGGGGGGACACGGTTCCCGCGAGCAGTACTTC.